The sample holds one count of the clone carrying this T cell receptor (beta chain). The method was immunoSEQ multiplex PCR; TCRdb's version includes in-frame clones alone and lacks a portion of them. This sample has 25,000 to 35,000 clones, with approximately 94% found just once. This entry comes from a study of T cells in localized non-small cell lung cancer. This CDR3 has 15 residues. CDR1 and CDR2 (germline): MNHEY, SMNVEV (reference sequence). Trimming removed 5 bases at V and 2 bases at J, with 15 bases between. The V call is TRBV27, the J call TRBJ1-1, with D possibly TRBD1 on 5 matching bases. This TCR was recovered from a woman aged 35 to 69 with stage I lung adenocarcinoma. Sequenced here: peripheral blood, sampled before any cancer treatment. The CDR3 protein is CASSTHDSTNTEAFF. In DNA form, the CDR3 reads TGTGCCAGCAGTACCCATGACAGTACCAACACTGAAGCTTTCTTT.